The 26 T cell receptor beta chains listed next were all sequenced from one sample in a study of blood T cell repertoires in COVID-19. Some clones are missing from TCRdb's copy, which holds only in-frame ones; the method was immunoSEQ multiplex PCR. The table lists 90,000 to 130,000 clones, more than 75% of them singletons. Sequencing was performed on peripheral blood. Receptor source: a woman in her forties or fifties with acute or convalescent COVID-19.

DNA of the CDR3: TGTGCCAGCAGCCCGGTAGCGGGAGGGCCTCTGTTCTTC. As protein: CASSPVAGGPLFF. This rearrangement joins TRBV3-1 (or the pseudogene TRBV3-2) to TRBJ2-1, with TRBD2 matching over 11 bases. V shed 4 bases, J shed 15 bases, and the junction held 8 bases outside the gene matches. There are 13 residues in the CDR3. CDR1 is LGHDT and CDR2 is YNNKEL in the germline V gene (reference sequence).

J is TRBJ1-2 and V is TRBV6-5; 11 nucleotides line up with TRBD1. This CDR3 spans 13 amino acids. V shed 7 bases, J shed 8 bases, and the junction held 6 bases outside the gene matches. Looked up from germline, CDR1 is MNHEY and CDR2 is SVGAGI. This chain's CDR3 is CASTRTGGDGYTF. The CDR3 nucleotides are TGTGCCAGCACTAGGACAGGGGGCGACGGCTACACCTTC.

The chain carries TRBV30 and TRBJ1-2; maybe TRBD1 (5 bases). V was shortened by 7 bases and J by 5 bases, with 29 bases between the two germline ends. Germline V gene data show CDR1 as GTSNPN and CDR2 as SVGIG (reference sequence). The CDR3 is made up of 17 amino acids. CDR3 in DNA: TGTGCCTACCGTAGGGGTCAGGGAAACAGGACCGGGTATGGCTACACCTTC. As protein: CAYRRGQGNRTGYGYTF.

The rearrangement uses TRBV4-2 and TRBJ2-7, with 8 positions matching TRBD1. This CDR3 contains 16 residues. CDR1 is LGHNA, CDR2 YNFKEQ, per germline. Trimming at V came to 1 base and at J to 0 bases, leaving 5 bases not matched to a gene. Here the CDR3 reads CASSQVRTGYSYEQYF. The CDR3 nucleotides read TGTGCCAGCAGCCAAGTCCGGACAGGGTACTCCTACGAGCAGTACTTC.

The CDR3 sequence is CASSTAGTSSYNEQFF. CDR3 DNA sequence: TGTGCCAGCAGTACGGCTGGGACTAGCTCCTACAATGAGCAGTTCTTC. V usage is TRBV27 and J usage is TRBJ2-1; TRBD2 aligns across 8 bases. There are 16 residues in the CDR3. Germline V gene sequence: CDR1 MNHEY, CDR2 SMNVEV (reference sequence). J was trimmed by 0 bases and V by 5 bases; bases with no gene match: 6.

The rearrangement links TRBV28 to TRBJ1-2; TRBD1 might be the D (6 bases). V lost 8 bases, J lost 5 bases, and 15 bases lay in between. Germline CDR1 MDHEN, CDR2 SYDVKM. The CDR3 length is 13 residues. The CDR3 DNA is TGTGCCAGCGTACGGGGGGGCGATTATGGCTACACCTTC. Translated: CASVRGGDYGYTF.

V is TRBV19 and J is TRBJ2-7; D is possibly TRBD1 (6 bases). This CDR3 has 15 amino acids. The V end was cut by 6 bases, the J end by 1 base, with 16 bases between. From germline, CDR1 is LNHDA and CDR2 SQIVND (reference sequence). The CDR3 loop reads CASSRDKGSSYEQYF. In DNA form, the CDR3 reads TGTGCCAGTAGCAGGGACAAGGGGAGTTCCTACGAGCAGTACTTC.

This chain links TRBV5-4 with TRBJ2-1, with 9 bases that match TRBD2. The CDR3 runs to 15 residues. Germline trimming cut 0 bases from V and 4 bases from J; bases unmatched to any gene: 2. Germline V gene lookup returns CDR1 SGHNT and CDR2 YYREEE (reference sequence). Here the CDR3 reads CASSLVAGVYNEQFF. The CDR3 bases are TGTGCCAGCAGCTTGGTAGCGGGAGTATACAATGAGCAGTTCTTC.

This clone was detected only once. J is TRBJ1-2 and V is TRBV28, with D possibly matching TRBD1 (6 bases). V lost 5 bases and J 4 bases, leaving 14 bases between the germline ends. Germline V lookup: CDR1 MDHEN, CDR2 SYDVKM. The CDR3 totals 14 residues. The CDR3 here is CASSDRGAGYGYTF. DNA for the CDR3: TGTGCCAGCAGTGATCGGGGGGCGGGCTATGGCTACACCTTC.

V and J are TRBV7-6 and TRBJ2-7; TRBD1 agrees at 11 bases. J lost 3 bases, V lost 4 bases, and 2 bases had no gene match. Per germline, CDR1 SGHVS and CDR2 FNYEAQ. The CDR3 totals 14 residues. Here the CDR3 DNA reads TGTGCCAGCAGCTCGGGGACAGGGGGCTACGAGCAGTACTTC. It encodes CASSSGTGGYEQYF.

This sequence joins TRBV11-3 and TRBJ2-3, with TRBD2 matching 8 bases. Trimming cost V 3 bases and J 1 base; bases outside gene matches: 0. CDR1 and CDR2 from the germline V gene are SGHNT and YENEEA. The CDR3 loop spans 14 amino acids. The chain's CDR3 is CASSLTSGTDTQYF. CDR3 bases: TGTGCCAGCAGCTTGACTAGCGGCACAGATACGCAGTATTTT. Drawing the rest from reference TRBV11-3 and TRBJ2-3, the complete variable domain is EAGVVQSPRYKIIEKKQPVAFWCNPISGHNTLYWYLQNLGQGPELLIRYENEEAVDDSQLPKDRFSAERLKGVDSTLKIQPAELGDSAVYLCASSLTSGTDTQYFGPGTRLTVL.

The gene calls are TRBV2 and TRBJ2-7; tentative D call: TRBD1 (5 bases). The CDR3 runs 14 residues. CDR1 is SNHLY and CDR2 is FYNNEI in the germline V gene. Trimming removed 7 bases from V and 0 bases from J, with 13 bases in between. The CDR3 DNA is TGTGCCAGCACGCCGACAGATTACTCCTACGAGCAGTACTTC. It translates to CASTPTDYSYEQYF. Filled out from reference TRBV2 and TRBJ2-7, the complete variable domain reads EPEVTQTPSHQVTQMGQEVILRCVPISNHLYFYWYRQILGQKVEFLVSFYNNEISEKSEIFDDQFSVERPDGSNFTLKIRSTKLEDSAMYFCASTPTDYSYEQYFGPGTRLTVT.

V and J are TRBV5-1 and TRBJ2-5; tentatively, D is TRBD2 (5 bases). CDR3 length: 14 residues. Between the trimmed V and J ends, which lost 1 base and 1 base, there was a span of 8 bases. Germline CDR1 reads SGHRS; CDR2 reads YFSETQ. The CDR3 sequence is CASSLMAGQETQYF. For the CDR3, the DNA is TGCGCCAGCAGCTTGATGGCGGGCCAAGAGACCCAGTACTTC.

The chain joins TRBV19 to TRBJ2-3; D is ambiguous. The CDR3 covers 15 residues. Trimming cost V 3 bases and J 0 bases, with 10 bases left between them. Germline V gives CDR1 LNHDA, CDR2 SQIVND (reference sequence). In nucleotides, the CDR3 is TGTGCCAGTAGTATCGGTCCTCCTAGCACAGATACGCAGTATTTT. It translates to CASSIGPPSTDTQYF.

CDR3 DNA: TGTGCCAGCAGTCGGAGCTCTCTAGCGGGAGAAACAGATACGCAGTATTTT. It codes for CASSRSSLAGETDTQYF. J is TRBJ2-3 and V is TRBV6-6; 10 positions match TRBD2. CDR1 MNHNY and CDR2 SVGAGI come from the germline V gene (reference sequence). The J segment lost 3 bases and the V segment lost 5 bases, leaving 11 bases of the junction unmatched. The CDR3 extends over 17 amino acids.

The chain is built from TRBV4-2 and TRBJ2-3; 7 bases fit TRBD1. The CDR3 is 17 residues long. Germline-derived CDR1 and CDR2 are LGHNA and YNFKEQ. The J segment lost 2 bases and the V segment lost 4 bases, leaving 12 bases of the junction unmatched. CDR3 protein: CASSPGQRSTPTDTQYF. The DNA for the CDR3 is TGTGCCAGCAGCCCGGGACAGAGATCAACCCCCACAGATACGCAGTATTTT.

This rearrangement joins TRBV2 to TRBJ2-7; 11 bases are a match to TRBD2. CDR1 SNHLY and CDR2 FYNNEI come from the germline V gene. CDR3 length: 14 residues. The V and J ends lost 2 bases and 5 bases, in that order; junction bases with no gene match: 2. In DNA, the CDR3 is TGTGCCAGCAGTGAACTAGCGGGAGGTAACGAGCAGTACTTC. It yields the protein CASSELAGGNEQYF. Filled out from reference TRBV2 and TRBJ2-7, the complete variable domain reads EPEVTQTPSHQVTQMGQEVILRCVPISNHLYFYWYRQILGQKVEFLVSFYNNEISEKSEIFDDQFSVERPDGSNFTLKIRSTKLEDSAMYFCASSELAGGNEQYFGPGTRLTVT.

This clone came up once. The CDR3: CASTTVGQGMNTEAFF. In DNA, the CDR3 is TGTGCCAGTACCACCGTGGGCCAGGGTATGAACACTGAAGCTTTCTTT. This rearrangement joins TRBV19 to TRBJ1-1; a weak D match, TRBD1 (5 bases). In germline, CDR1 is LNHDA, CDR2 SQIVND (reference sequence). The CDR3 is made up of 16 amino acids. V lost 7 bases, J lost 0 bases, and 18 bases lay in between.

J is TRBJ1-6 and V is TRBV5-1; weak D call: TRBD1 (6 bases). This CDR3 is 14 amino acids long. Trimming stripped 5 bases from V and 11 bases from J, with 17 bases between. The V gene's germline CDR1 is SGHRS and CDR2 YFSETQ. CDR3 region: CASSRTGGSTPLHF. CDR3 nucleotides: TGCGCCAGCAGTCGCACGGGGGGCTCGACACCCCTCCACTTT.

V gene TRBV5-8 combines with J gene TRBJ1-6; D is undetermined. Looked up from germline, CDR1 is SGHTS and CDR2 is YDEGEE. Trimming left V 2 bases short and J 6 bases short, with 9 bases between. The CDR3 spans 14 residues. This CDR3 reads CASSFGGGNSPLHF. DNA for the CDR3: TGTGCCAGCAGCTTTGGAGGTGGTAATTCACCCCTCCACTTT.

This chain connects TRBV2 to TRBJ2-5; tentative D call: TRBD1 (5 bases). Trimming shortened V by 4 bases and J by 4 bases, and 13 bases separated the two germline ends. The germline V gene encodes CDR1 SNHLY and CDR2 FYNNEI. CDR3 length: 14 amino acids. The CDR3 region has the DNA TGTGCCAGCAGTGCGCAGGGTTTACCAGAGACCCAGTACTTC. Amino acids: CASSAQGLPETQYF.

The V gene is TRBV6-5, the J gene TRBJ2-3; a possible D gene is TRBD2 (5 bases). The CDR3 loop spans 12 amino acids. V dropped 7 bases and J dropped 4 bases, with 9 bases sitting between them. CDR1 is MNHEY, CDR2 SVGAGI, per germline. CDR3 nucleotides: TGTGCCAGCACGAGGGATTCAGATACGCAGTATTTT. Its translation is CASTRDSDTQYF.

The chain is built from TRBV24-1 and TRBJ2-1; D perhaps matches TRBD2 (7 bases). The CDR3 contains 16 residues. Trimming removed 5 bases at V and 7 bases at J, with 20 bases between. In germline, CDR1 is KGHDR, CDR2 SFDVKD. Here the CDR3 DNA reads TGTGCCACCAGTGTCCAAGGGCGGGGGCGATGGAATGAGCAGTTCTTC. Translating it yields CATSVQGRGRWNEQFF.

Only one count was recorded for this clone. The genes are TRBV21-1 and TRBJ1-2; the D call TRBD1 from the table was never checked on the DNA. TRBV21-1 is recorded as a pseudogene. The CDR3 has 14 amino acids. The CDR3 loop reads CASSAKTVTGGYTF. Written as DNA, the CDR3 is TGTGCCAGCAGTGCCAAGACAGTGACAGGTGGCTACACCTTC.

This chain uses TRBV11-1 with TRBJ2-7; TRBD1 aligns across 7 bases. This CDR3 region has 15 residues. Germline CDR1 and CDR2: SGHAT and FQDESV (reference sequence). V dropped 5 bases and J dropped 0; count of bases not matched to a gene: 7. As DNA, the CDR3 is TGTGCCAGCAGCACTCGCGGACAGGTCTCCTACGAGCAGTACTTC. This codes for CASSTRGQVSYEQYF.

This clone was recorded once. The rearrangement joins TRBV7-9 to TRBJ1-2; 8 bases match TRBD1. The ends lost 1 base at V and 2 bases at J; junction bases unmatched: 15. Germline-derived CDR1 and CDR2 are SEHNR and FQNEAQ (reference sequence). The CDR3 totals 19 residues. The CDR3 sequence: CASSLEDRVKGTYNYGYTF. CDR3 in DNA: TGTGCCAGCAGCTTAGAGGACAGGGTAAAAGGTACTTACAACTATGGCTACACCTTC.